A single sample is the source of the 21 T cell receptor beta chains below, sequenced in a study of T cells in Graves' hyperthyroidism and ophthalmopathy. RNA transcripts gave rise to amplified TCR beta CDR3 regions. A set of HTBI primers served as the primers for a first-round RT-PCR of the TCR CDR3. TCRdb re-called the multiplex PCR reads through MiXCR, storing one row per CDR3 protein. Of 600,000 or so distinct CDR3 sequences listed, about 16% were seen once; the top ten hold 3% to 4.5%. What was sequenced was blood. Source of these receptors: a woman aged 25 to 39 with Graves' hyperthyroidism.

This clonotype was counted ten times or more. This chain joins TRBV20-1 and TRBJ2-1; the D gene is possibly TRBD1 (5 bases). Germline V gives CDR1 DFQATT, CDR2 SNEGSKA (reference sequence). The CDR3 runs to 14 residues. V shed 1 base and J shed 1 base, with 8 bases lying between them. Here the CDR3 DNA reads TGCAGTGCTAGAGGGGGCGGATCCTACAATGAGCAGTTCTTC. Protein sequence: CSARGGGSYNEQFF.

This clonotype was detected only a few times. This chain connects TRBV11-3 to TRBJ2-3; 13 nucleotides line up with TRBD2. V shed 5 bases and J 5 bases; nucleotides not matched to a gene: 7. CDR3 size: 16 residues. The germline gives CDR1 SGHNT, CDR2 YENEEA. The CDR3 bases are TGTGCCAGCAGCAAACGGACTAGCGGGAGAGGAGATACGCAGTATTTT. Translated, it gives CASSKRTSGRGDTQYF.

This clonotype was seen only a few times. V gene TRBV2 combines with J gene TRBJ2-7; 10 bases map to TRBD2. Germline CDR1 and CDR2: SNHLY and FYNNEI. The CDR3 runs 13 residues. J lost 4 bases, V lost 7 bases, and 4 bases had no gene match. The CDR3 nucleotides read TGTGCCAGCAAGGAGCGGGAGGGTTACGAGCAGTACTTC. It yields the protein CASKEREGYEQYF.

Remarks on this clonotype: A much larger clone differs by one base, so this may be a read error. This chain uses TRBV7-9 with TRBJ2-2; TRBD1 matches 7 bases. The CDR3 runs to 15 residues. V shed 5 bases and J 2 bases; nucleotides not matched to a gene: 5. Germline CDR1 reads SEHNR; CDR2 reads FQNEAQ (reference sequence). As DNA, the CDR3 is TGTGCCAGCAGCGGCCGGGACAGAAACACCGGGGAGCTGTTTTTT. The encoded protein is CASSGRDRNTGELFF.

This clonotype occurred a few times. CDR3 coding DNA: TGTGCCAGCAGTTTATCGAGCGGGAGAGTCTATAATGAGCAGTTCTTC. This encodes CASSLSSGRVYNEQFF. V and J are TRBV27 and TRBJ2-1; TRBD2 aligns across 8 bases. This CDR3 is 16 amino acids long. Germline-derived CDR1 and CDR2 are MNHEY and SMNVEV (reference sequence). V was pared by 0 bases and J by 7 bases, with 8 bases of the junction left unmatched.

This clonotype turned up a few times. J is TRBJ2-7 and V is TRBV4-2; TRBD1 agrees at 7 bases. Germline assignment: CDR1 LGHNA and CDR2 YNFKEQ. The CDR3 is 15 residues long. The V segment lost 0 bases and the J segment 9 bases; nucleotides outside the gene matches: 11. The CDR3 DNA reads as TGTGCCAGCAGCCAAGACATCGACAGGGCGTCGAGGCAGTACTTC. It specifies CASSQDIDRASRQYF.

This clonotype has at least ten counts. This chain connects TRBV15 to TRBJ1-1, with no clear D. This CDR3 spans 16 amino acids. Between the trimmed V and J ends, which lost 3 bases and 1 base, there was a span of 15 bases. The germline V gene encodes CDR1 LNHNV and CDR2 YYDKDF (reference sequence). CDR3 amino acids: CATSRDLGPENTEAFF. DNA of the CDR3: TGTGCCACCAGCAGGGACCTCGGCCCCGAGAACACTGAAGCTTTCTTT.

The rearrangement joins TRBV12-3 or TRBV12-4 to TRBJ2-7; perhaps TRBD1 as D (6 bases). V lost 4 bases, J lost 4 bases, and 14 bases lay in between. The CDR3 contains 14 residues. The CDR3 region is CASSSGAGVYEQYF. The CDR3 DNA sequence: TGTGCCAGCAGTTCTGGGGCAGGGGTATACGAGCAGTACTTC.

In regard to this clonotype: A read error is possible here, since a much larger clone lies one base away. The CDR3 DNA reads TGTGCCAGCAACTTAGGCCGACAGGTCGCCCACGAGCAGTACTTC. Translated: CASNLGRQVAHEQYF. The V call is TRBV13, the J call TRBJ2-7; the D gene is possibly TRBD1 (6 bases). Germline lookup yields CDR1 PRHDT and CDR2 FYEKMQ (reference sequence). The CDR3 is 15 residues long. The full variable domain, with the rest looked up from reference TRBV13 and TRBJ2-7, is AAGVIQSPRHLIKEKRETATLKCYPIPRHDTVYWYQQGPGQDPQFLISFYEKMQSDKGSIPDRFSAQQFSDYHSELNMSSLELGDSALYFCASNLGRQVAHEQYFGPGTRLTVT.

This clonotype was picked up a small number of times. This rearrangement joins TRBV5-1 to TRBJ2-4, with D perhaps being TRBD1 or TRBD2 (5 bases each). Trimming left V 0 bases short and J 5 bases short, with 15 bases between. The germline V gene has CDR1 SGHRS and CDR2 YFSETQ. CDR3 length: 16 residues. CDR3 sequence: CASSLDETRGENIQYF. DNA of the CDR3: TGCGCCAGCAGCTTGGATGAGACCCGAGGGGAAAACATTCAGTACTTC.

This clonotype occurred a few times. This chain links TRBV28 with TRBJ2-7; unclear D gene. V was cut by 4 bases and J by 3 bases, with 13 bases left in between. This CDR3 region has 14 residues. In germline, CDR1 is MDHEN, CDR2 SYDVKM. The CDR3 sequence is CASSSESWVYEQYF. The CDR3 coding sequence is TGTGCCAGCAGTTCCGAGAGCTGGGTCTACGAGCAGTACTTC.

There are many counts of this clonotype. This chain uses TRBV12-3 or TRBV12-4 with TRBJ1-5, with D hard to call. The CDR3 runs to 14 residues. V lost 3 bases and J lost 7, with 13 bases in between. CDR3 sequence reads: CASSFKGGGQPQHF. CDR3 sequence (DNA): TGTGCCAGCAGTTTCAAGGGAGGTGGCCAGCCCCAGCATTTT.

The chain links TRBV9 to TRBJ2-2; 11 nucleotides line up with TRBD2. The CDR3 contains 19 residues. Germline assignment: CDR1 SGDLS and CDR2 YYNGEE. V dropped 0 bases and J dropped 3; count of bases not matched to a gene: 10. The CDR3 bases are TGTGCCAGCAGCGTAGATCCCCTAGCGGGAGGAATTCACACCGGGGAGCTGTTTTTT. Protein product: CASSVDPLAGGIHTGELFF.

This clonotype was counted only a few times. The CDR3 nucleotides read TGTGCCAGCAGCTTTAGGGGGGACAGGGGGACTAATGAAAAACTGTTTTTT. Amino acid sequence: CASSFRGDRGTNEKLFF. The chain recombines TRBV11-2 with TRBJ1-4, with 11 bases that match TRBD1. V gave up 3 bases and J gave up 2 bases; unmatched junction bases: 5. Germline V gene data show CDR1 as SGHAT and CDR2 as FQNNGV. This CDR3 is built from 17 residues.

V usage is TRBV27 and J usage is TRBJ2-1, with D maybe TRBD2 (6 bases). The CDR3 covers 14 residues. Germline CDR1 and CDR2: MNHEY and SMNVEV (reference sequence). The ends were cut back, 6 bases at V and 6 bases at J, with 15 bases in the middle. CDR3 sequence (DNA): TGTGCCAGCAGCCTCGTCGGAGGGACCAATGAGCAGTTCTTC. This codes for CASSLVGGTNEQFF.

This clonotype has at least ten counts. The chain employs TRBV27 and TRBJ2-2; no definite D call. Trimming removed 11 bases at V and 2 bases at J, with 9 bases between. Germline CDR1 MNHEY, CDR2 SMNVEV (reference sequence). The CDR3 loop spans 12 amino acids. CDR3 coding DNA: TGTGCCGCCCTGCTAAACACCGGGGAGCTGTTTTTT. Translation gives CAALLNTGELFF.

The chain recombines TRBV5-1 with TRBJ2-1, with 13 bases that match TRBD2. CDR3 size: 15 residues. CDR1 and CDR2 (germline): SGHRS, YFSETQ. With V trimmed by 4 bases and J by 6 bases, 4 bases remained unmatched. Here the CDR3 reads CASSDTSGRANEQFF. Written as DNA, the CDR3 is TGCGCCAGCAGCGACACTAGCGGGAGGGCCAATGAGCAGTTCTTC.

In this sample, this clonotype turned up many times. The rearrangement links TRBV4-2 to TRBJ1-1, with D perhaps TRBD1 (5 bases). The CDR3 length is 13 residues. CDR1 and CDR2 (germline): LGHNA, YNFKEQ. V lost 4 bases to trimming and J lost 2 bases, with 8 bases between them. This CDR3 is CASSPTDNTEAFF. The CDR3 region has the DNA TGTGCCAGCAGCCCGACAGATAACACTGAAGCTTTCTTT.

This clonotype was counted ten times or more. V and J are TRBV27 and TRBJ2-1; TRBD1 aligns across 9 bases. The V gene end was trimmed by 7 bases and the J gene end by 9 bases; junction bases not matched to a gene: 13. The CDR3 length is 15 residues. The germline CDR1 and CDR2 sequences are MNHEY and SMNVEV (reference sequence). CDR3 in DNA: TGTGCCAGCACCGGACAGGGGTTGCACAGAGGTGAGCAGTTCTTC. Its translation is CASTGQGLHRGEQFF.

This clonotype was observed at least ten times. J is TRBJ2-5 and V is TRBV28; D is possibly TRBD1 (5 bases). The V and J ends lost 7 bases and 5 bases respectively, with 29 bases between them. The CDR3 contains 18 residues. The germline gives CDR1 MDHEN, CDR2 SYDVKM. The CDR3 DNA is TGTGCCAGCAATATATTGCCGGTCGGGCAGGGCCTTTGGGAGACCCAGTACTTC. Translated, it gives CASNILPVGQGLWETQYF.

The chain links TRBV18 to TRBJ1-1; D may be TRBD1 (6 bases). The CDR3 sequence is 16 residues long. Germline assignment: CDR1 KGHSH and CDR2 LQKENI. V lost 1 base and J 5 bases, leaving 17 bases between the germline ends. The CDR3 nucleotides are TGTGCCAGCTCACCACTCCAGTATACAGGGAAAACTGAAGCTTTCTTT. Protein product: CASSPLQYTGKTEAFF.